A selection of T cell receptor beta chains follows, all from one sample in a study of cytomegalovirus exposure and HLA in healthy donors. The method was immunoSEQ multiplex PCR; TCRdb's version includes in-frame clones alone and lacks a portion of them. The top ten hold 1.2% to 1.5% of the sample, which has around 220,000 clones, around 83% seen once. Sequencing was performed on PBMCs. These receptors originate from a girl aged 5-17 years in good health and CMV-seronegative. CDR3s include the opening cysteine and the closing phenylalanine or tryptophan. D genes are given only for firm matches. Some rows have no size entry. The others give once, few or many, or a class for an expanded clone.

>TRBJ1-3|.|.|TRBV6-5
TGTGCCAGCAGTTACCTCGGGGGAAACACCATATATTTT
CASSYLGGNTIYF
>TRBJ1-5|.|few|TRBV6-1
TGTGCCAGCAGTGCCAACAGGGTCACCGGCAATCAGCCCCAGCATTTT
CASSANRVTGNQPQHF
>TRBJ1-4|TRBD1|few|TRBV4-2
TGTGCCAGCAGCCACCGGACAGGGAGCACTAATGAAAAACTGTTTTTT
CASSHRTGSTNEKLFF
>TRBJ2-7|.|.|TRBV11-1
TGTGCCAGCAGCCCCGTGGGGAGTTACGAGCAGTACTTC
CASSPVGSYEQYF
>TRBJ1-2|.|.|TRBV28
TGTGCCAGCAGCCCAACCATATGGGACACTACTACCACCTATGGCTACACCTTC
CASSPTIWDTTTTYGYTF
>TRBJ2-2|.|.|TRBV7-8
TGTGCCAGCAGCTCCAGGGGCGGGGGCCGTTCGGGCGGGGAGCTGTTTTTT
CASSSRGGGRSGGELFF
>TRBJ1-1|TRBD1|.|TRBV29-1
TGCAGCGCATGGACAGGGATCAACACTGAAGCTTTCTTT
CSAWTGINTEAFF
>TRBJ2-1|.|.|TRBV6-5
TGTGCCAGCAGTTTGAGCGTATCCTACAATGAGCAGTTCTTC
CASSLSVSYNEQFF
>TRBJ2-7|.|.|TRBV7-2
TGTGCCAGCAGCAGGGGTCCGAGGGGGTACGAGCAGTACTTC
CASSRGPRGYEQYF
>TRBJ1-4|TRBD1|.|TRBV18
TGTGCCAGCTCACCTGGTCAGGGGGATGAAAAACTGTTTTTT
CASSPGQGDEKLFF
>TRBJ1-1|.|few|TRBV28
TGTGCCAGCAGTTTCCGTCTCCGGGTCAGAAACACTGAAGCTTTCTTT
CASSFRLRVRNTEAFF
>TRBJ1-6|.|.|TRBV30
TGTGCCTGGAGTGTTAGCGTAGAGGGTTCACCCCTCCACTTT
CAWSVSVEGSPLHF
>TRBJ2-5|.|.|TRBV18
TGTGCCTCAAGAGAGGAACTAGCCAAGACCCAGTACTTC
CASREELAKTQYF
>TRBJ2-7|TRBD1|.|TRBV30
TGTGCCTGGAGAAACGCAGGGGGAAGCGAGCAGTACTTC
CAWRNAGGSEQYF
>TRBJ2-7|.|once|TRBV9
TGTGCCAGCAGCGTAGAATCAGCCAGGCTCCACGAGCAGTACTTC
CASSVESARLHEQYF
>TRBJ1-2|.|.|TRBV6-5
TGTGCCAGCAGCAGACAGTTTAACTATGGCTACACCTTC
CASSRQFNYGYTF
>TRBJ1-5|TRBD1|.|TRBV6-5
TGTGCCAGCAGTTACTCAGGGGGCAGGAATCAGCCCCAGCATTTT
CASSYSGGRNQPQHF
>TRBJ1-6|.|.|TRBV27
TGTGCCAGCACAACTGGGGGGGGGACCGCCATGGGGAATAATTCACCCCTCCACTTT
CASTTGGGTAMGNNSPLHF
>TRBJ2-1|TRBD2|.|TRBV27
TGTGCCAGCAGTTTATATGCCGGGGGTAGCGGGGGCGATGAGCAGTTCTTC
CASSLYAGGSGGDEQFF
>TRBJ1-1|.|.|TRBV1
TGCACCAGCAGCCAAGCAGGGGACAGGCCGAACACTGAAGCTTTCTTT
CTSSQAGDRPNTEAFF
>TRBJ2-3|.|.|TRBV7-6
TGTGCCAGCAGCTTAGTTTTCCCCTCTACTTGGCGGTCTAGCACAGATACGCAGTATTTT
CASSLVFPSTWRSSTDTQYF
>TRBJ1-6|.|.|TRBV7-8
TGTGCCAGCAGCTTACCGTACAGGACAGATAATTCACCCCTCCACTTT
CASSLPYRTDNSPLHF
>TRBJ2-7|TRBD1|.|TRBV2
TGTGCCAGCAGTGACTCGCTGAGACAGGGGGCCTACGAGCAGTACTTC
CASSDSLRQGAYEQYF
>TRBJ2-2|TRBD2|.|TRBV28
TGTGCCAGCAGCCAGCGGGGACTCAACACCGGGGAGCTGTTTTTT
CASSQRGLNTGELFF
>TRBJ1-5|.|.|TRBV2
TGTGCCAGCATGGCCAGCAATCAGCCCCAGCATTTT
CASMASNQPQHF
>TRBJ2-6|.|.|TRBV5-1
TGCGCCAGCAGCTTGGCCGGGGGGGCCAACGTCCTGACTTTC
CASSLAGGANVLTF
>TRBJ2-5|.|.|TRBV4-2
TGTGCCAGCAGCCAAGATTCGGGGGAGGAGACCCAGTACTTC
CASSQDSGEETQYF
>TRBJ1-1|.|.|TRBV30
TGTGCCTGGAGTTCAACAGGGACCACTGAAGCTTTCTTT
CAWSSTGTTEAFF
>TRBJ2-7|.|.|TRBV28
TGTGCCAGCAGTATCAGAGGACAGATACGCGAGCAGTACTTC
CASSIRGQIREQYF
>TRBJ2-1|.|.|TRBV11-3
TGTGCCAGCAGCTTAGAGCCCCAGGGTCTTCTAGGGGACAATGAGCAGTTCTTC
CASSLEPQGLLGDNEQFF
>TRBJ2-7|TRBD2|.|TRBV27
TGTGCCAGCAGTTGGTCCGCCGGGACTACCGCCTACGAGCAGTACTTC
CASSWSAGTTAYEQYF
>TRBJ1-4|TRBD1|.|TRBV4-1
TGCGCCAGCAGCCTCCAGGACAGGGTCGAAAAACTGTTTTTT
CASSLQDRVEKLFF
>TRBJ2-1|TRBD2|.|TRBV6-1
TGTGCCAGCAGGGGACTAGACTATGAGCAGTTCTTC
CASRGLDYEQFF
>TRBJ1-2|.|.|TRBV19
TGTGCCAGTAGTATAACCCCCCTAGATGGCTACACCTTC
CASSITPLDGYTF
>TRBJ2-5|TRBD1|.|TRBV4-1
TGCGCCAGCAGCCTCGTCCCTGCCGGGACAGGGCATGGGGTGCAGTACTTC
CASSLVPAGTGHGVQYF
>TRBJ2-1|TRBD2|.|TRBV19
TGTGCCAGTACGAAGTGGGAGGGCTACAATGAGCAGTTCTTC
CASTKWEGYNEQFF
>TRBJ1-1|.|.|TRBV7-3
TGTGCCAGCAGCTTAACGGGGCAGAACACTGAAGCTTTCTTT
CASSLTGQNTEAFF
>TRBJ2-1|.|.|TRBV9
TGTGCCAGCAGCGTAGCTGGGGAGCCCTACAATGAGCAGTTCTTC
CASSVAGEPYNEQFF
>TRBJ2-6|.|few|TRBV10-2
TGCGCCAGCGGAAGGGGCATCTCTGGGGCCAACGTCCTGACTTTC
CASGRGISGANVLTF
>TRBJ1-5|.|.|TRBV28
TGTGCCAGCAGTTTATTTCTAGGACATTCCCATCAGCCCCAGCATTTT
CASSLFLGHSHQPQHF
>TRBJ1-3|TRBD1|.|TRBV28
TGTGCCAGCAGAGGGTTCAGGGGGCTCGGAAACACCATATATTTT
CASRGFRGLGNTIYF
>TRBJ2-7|.|.|TRBV28
TGTGCCAGCAGTTTACGGGGGACTCAATACGAGCAGTACTTC
CASSLRGTQYEQYF
>TRBJ1-2|TRBD1|.|TRBV25-1
TGTGCCAGCAGTGAAGTGACAGGGGACGGCTACACCTTC
CASSEVTGDGYTF
>TRBJ2-7|TRBD2|.|TRBV27
TGTGCCAGCAGTTTAGTGTCCCCGGCTAGCGGTTCCTACGAGCAGTACTTC
CASSLVSPASGSYEQYF
>TRBJ2-5|.|.|TRBV6-5
TGTGCCAGCGGACTGGCTCGTCAAGAGACCCAGTACTTC
CASGLARQETQYF
>TRBJ2-7|.|.|TRBV4-2
TGTGCCAGCAGCCAAGGGGGCCCCCCCTACGAGCAGTACTTC
CASSQGGPPYEQYF
>TRBJ2-7|TRBD1|.|TRBV9
TGTGCCAGCAGCGTCAGGGACAGCTCCTACGAGCAGTACTTC
CASSVRDSSYEQYF
>TRBJ2-3|.|once|TRBV5-6
TGTGCCAGCAGCCCGCGAGAGGCAGATACGCAGTATTTT
CASSPREADTQYF
>TRBJ1-1|TRBD1|.|TRBV7-9
TGTGCCAGCAGCTTAGGTCCTTATAGACAGGGTGAAACTGAAGCTTTCTTT
CASSLGPYRQGETEAFF
>TRBJ1-1|TRBD1|.|TRBV11-2
TGTGCCAGTCTCCGGGACAGGGGGCGAAAGAACACTGAAGCTTTCTTT
CASLRDRGRKNTEAFF
>TRBJ2-1|.|.|TRBV7-2
TGTGCCAGCAGCTTAGAAGAAGCTAGCAATGAGCAGTTCTTC
CASSLEEASNEQFF
>TRBJ2-7|TRBD2|.|TRBV18
TGTGCCAGCTCACCACCGTATCGCGGGAGGACGTCCGCCGAGCAGTACTTC
CASSPPYRGRTSAEQYF
>TRBJ2-7|.|.|TRBV18
TGTGCCAGCTCACCAGTAAAGGCCAGGTCCTACGAGCAGTACTTC
CASSPVKARSYEQYF
>TRBJ1-1|TRBD1|few|TRBV6-5
TGTGCCAGCAGTTACACAGGGGTGAACACTGAAGCTTTCTTT
CASSYTGVNTEAFF
>TRBJ2-7|.|.|TRBV18
TGTGCCAGCTCACCACGACTAATGGACGAGCAGTACTTC
CASSPRLMDEQYF